This is a list of T cell receptor beta chains from one sample in a study of shared clonotypes between healthy human individuals. Libraries were prepared by immunoSEQ multiplex PCR; TCRdb keeps only in-frame clonotypes and omits some of them. The sample lists some 2,000,000 clones, 95% occurring once. Sequenced input: naive CD4+ T cells sorted from blood. Receptors were obtained from a man between 18 and 29 years old in good health. CDR3s include the opening cysteine and the closing phenylalanine or tryptophan. D genes are given only for firm matches. Clone size appears in some rows only: once, few, many, or a class for an expanded clone.

D gene	V gene	clone size	CDR3 length	J gene	CDR3 protein	CDR3 DNA
-	TRBV7-2	-	13	TRBJ2-1	CASSLWTPDEQFF	TGTGCCAGCAGCTTATGGACCCCCGATGAGCAGTTCTTC
-	TRBV4-2	once	14	TRBJ2-1	CASSQDLVGNEQFF	TGTGCCAGCAGCCAAGATCTTGTCGGCAATGAGCAGTTCTTC
-	TRBV7-9	-	14	TRBJ1-3	CASSLRGGGNTIYF	TGTGCCAGCAGCTTGAGGGGAGGTGGAAACACCATATATTTT
TRBD1	TRBV5-6	-	13	TRBJ1-2	CASSLGLEGTALF	TGTGCCAGCAGCTTGGGGTTGGAGGGGACAGCCCTCTTC
TRBD1	TRBV7-9	-	13	TRBJ2-3	CASSLQGADTQYF	TGTGCCAGCAGCTTGCAGGGGGCAGATACGCAGTATTTT
TRBD2	TRBV5-6	-	16	TRBJ2-5	CASNRRGLAAQETQYF	TGTGCCAGCAACCGAAGGGGCCTAGCGGCTCAAGAGACCCAGTACTTC
TRBD1	TRBV2	-	14	TRBJ2-7	CASSGPGQSYEQYF	TGTGCCAGCAGTGGCCCGGGACAGAGCTACGAGCAGTACTTC
TRBD1	TRBV5-1	-	16	TRBJ2-7	CASSLVGPTGGREQYF	TGCGCCAGCAGCTTGGTTGGTCCGACAGGGGGCCGCGAGCAGTACTTC
-	TRBV27	-	15	TRBJ2-7	CASSLWGIGPYEQYF	TGTGCCAGCAGTTTATGGGGCATAGGGCCCTACGAGCAGTACTTC
-	TRBV18	-	15	TRBJ1-5	CASSLPASSNQPQHF	TGTGCCAGCTCACTACCAGCGTCCAGCAATCAGCCCCAGCATTTT
TRBD1	TRBV5-8	-	14	TRBJ2-7	CASTLEDRGYEQYF	TGTGCCAGCACCTTAGAGGACAGGGGCTACGAGCAGTACTTC
-	TRBV7-8	-	16	TRBJ2-3	CASSFHPTGLADTQYF	TGTGCCAGCAGCTTTCATCCCACGGGGCTCGCAGATACGCAGTATTTT
TRBD2	TRBV29-1	once	15	TRBJ2-1	CSGTSGGGSYNEQFF	TGCAGCGGGACTAGCGGGGGCGGCTCCTACAATGAGCAGTTCTTC